These 22 T cell receptor beta chains were sequenced from one sample in a study of CD8+CD57+ T cells in acquired aplastic anemia. Researchers used genomic DNA as the template to profile TCR beta VDJ and CDR3. TCRdb reanalysed the reads using MiXCR and keeps one entry per CDR3 protein. The sample consists of some 150,000 distinct CDR3 sequences, 41% of them appearing once. Sequenced input: sorted CD4+, CD8+, or CD8+CD57+ T cells (not recorded which) from PBMCs. All receptors derive from a human donor in good health, serving as a control.

This clonotype was detected ten times or more. This chain uses TRBV6-5 with TRBJ1-5, with a tentative D call TRBD1 (5 bases). Per the germline V gene, CDR1 is MNHEY and CDR2 is SVGAGI. V lost 0 bases and J 7 bases, leaving 13 bases between the germline ends. This CDR3 comprises 15 residues. The CDR3 loop is CASSYSGTTRQPQHF. The CDR3 bases are TGTGCCAGCAGTTACTCCGGGACCACGCGGCAGCCCCAGCATTTT.

The chain is built from TRBV11-1 and TRBJ1-6; 7 bases fit TRBD1. V shed 5 bases and J 0 bases; nucleotides not matched to a gene: 13. The CDR3 sequence is 19 residues long. Germline CDR1 reads SGHAT; CDR2 reads FQDESV (reference sequence). The CDR3 region is CASSHTGPTGLSYNSPLHF. The CDR3 nucleotides read TGTGCCAGCAGCCACACAGGACCGACAGGGCTCTCCTATAATTCACCCCTCCACTTT.

A note on this clonotype: A much larger clone differs from this one at a single base, so this may be a read error. The rearrangement links TRBV7-8 to TRBJ2-7, with TRBD1 matching 7 bases. Germline trimming cut 3 bases from V and 1 base from J; bases unmatched to any gene: 15. The CDR3 spans 18 residues. Germline V CDR1 and CDR2: SGHVS, FQNEAQ. The CDR3 loop is CASSFHPDGTALSYEQYF. The CDR3 DNA reads TGTGCCAGCAGCTTTCATCCAGACGGGACAGCCCTTTCCTACGAGCAGTACTTC.

This sequence joins TRBV2 and TRBJ2-7, with D perhaps matching TRBD1 (5 bases). The CDR3 is made up of 13 amino acids. Germline V gene lookup returns CDR1 SNHLY and CDR2 FYNNEI. The V end lost 4 bases, the J end lost 6 bases, and 13 bases lay between the germline ends. CDR3 sequence reads: CASSGIGDFEQYF. DNA for the CDR3: TGTGCCAGCAGTGGGATAGGGGATTTCGAGCAGTACTTC.

Points on this clonotype: This may be a read error: a much more frequent sequence differs by one nucleotide. The CDR3 carries no conserved terminal phenylalanine or tryptophan, so it likely arises from a read error. The gene calls are TRBV20-1 and TRBJ1-1; no firm D call. Germline CDR1 reads DFQATT; CDR2 reads SNEGSKA (reference sequence). The CDR3 length is 13 residues. With 6 bases removed from V and 5 bases from J, the gap between germline ends came to 16 bases. CDR3 protein: CSATAGGDTEAFL. CDR3 coding DNA: TGCAGTGCAACCGCAGGTGGTGATACTGAAGCTTTCCTT.

CDR3 nucleotide sequence: TGTGCCAGCAGCATCTGGGACCAAGAGACCCAGTACTTC. Amino acids: CASSIWDQETQYF. J is TRBJ2-5 and V is TRBV7-2; D call uncertain. The germline V gene encodes CDR1 SGHTA and CDR2 FQGNSA. The CDR3 spans 13 residues. V dropped 5 bases and J dropped 0 bases, with 7 bases sitting between them.

The chain links TRBV19 to TRBJ1-5; D not resolved. Trimming took off 3 bases at V and 5 bases at J, with 14 bases between the two ends. CDR1 LNHDA and CDR2 SQIVND come from the germline V gene (reference sequence). The CDR3 runs 15 residues. The CDR3 DNA reads as TGTGCCAGTAGTATGGGGTTTGGGCGTTATCAGCCCCAGCATTTT. Translation gives CASSMGFGRYQPQHF.

The V gene is TRBV7-6, the J gene TRBJ2-1; D unclear. V lost 8 bases and J 7 bases, leaving 15 bases between the germline ends. The CDR3 is 13 amino acids. The germline CDR1 and CDR2 sequences are SGHVS and FNYEAQ. Here the CDR3 DNA reads TGTGCCAGCTCCATATCTGTTGGGAATGAGCAGTTCTTC. It encodes CASSISVGNEQFF.

This clonotype was found many times. The rearrangement links TRBV20-1 to TRBJ1-4; the D is unclear. V gave up 5 bases and J gave up 1 base, with 2 bases separating them. This CDR3 is built from 11 residues. CDR1 DFQATT and CDR2 SNEGSKA come from the germline V gene (reference sequence). The CDR3 spells CSAQTNEKLFF. The CDR3 region has the DNA TGCAGTGCTCAAACTAATGAAAAACTGTTTTTT.

Many counts were recorded for this clonotype. The chain uses TRBV20-1 and TRBJ2-7, with 9 bases matching TRBD1. CDR1 DFQATT and CDR2 SNEGSKA come from the germline V gene (reference sequence). The J segment lost 2 bases and the V segment lost 3 bases, leaving 5 bases of the junction unmatched. The CDR3 is 14 residues long. CDR3 DNA sequence: TGCAGTGCTAGTGAACAGGGGGCAGCCTACGAGCAGTACTTC. It specifies CSASEQGAAYEQYF.

The chain links TRBV19 to TRBJ1-6; D is ambiguous. V gave up 3 bases and J gave up 4 bases, with 16 bases separating them. The CDR3 runs to 17 residues. In germline, CDR1 is LNHDA, CDR2 SQIVND (reference sequence). CDR3 amino acids: CASSITAIPLYNSPLHF. The CDR3 nucleotides read TGTGCCAGTAGTATTACAGCAATCCCCCTATATAATTCACCCCTCCACTTT. Complete variable domain (other parts from reference TRBV19 and TRBJ1-6): DGGITQSPKYLFRKEGQNVTLSCEQNLNHDAMYWYRQDPGQGLRLIYYSQIVNDFQKGDIAEGYSVSREKKESFPLTVTSAQKNPTAFYLCASSITAIPLYNSPLHFGNGTRLTVT.

V and J are TRBV5-1 and TRBJ2-3, with D perhaps TRBD1 or TRBD2 (5 bases each). V was cut by 1 base and J by 4 bases, with 10 bases left in between. The CDR3 has 14 amino acids. The germline gives CDR1 SGHRS, CDR2 YFSETQ. The CDR3 nucleotides are TGCGCCAGCAGCTTGACGGGGCCCTCAGATACGCAGTATTTT. As protein: CASSLTGPSDTQYF.

This clonotype was seen many times. This CDR3 fails to terminate in the conserved phenylalanine or tryptophan, so it likely reflects a read error. This rearrangement joins TRBV20-1 to TRBJ2-7; TRBD1 is a possible D gene (5 bases). The germline V and J ends were trimmed by 1 base and 1 base, with 8 bases remaining between them. Germline values: CDR1 DFQATT, CDR2 SNEGSKA (reference sequence). CDR3 length: 13 residues. The CDR3, as DNA: TGCAGTGCTAGAGGCAGGGATTCCTACGAGCAGTACCTC. The encoded protein is CSARGRDSYEQYL.

Only a few counts were recorded for this clonotype. This chain joins TRBV12-3 or TRBV12-4 and TRBJ2-3; 9 bases align to TRBD1. Unmatched junction bases numbered 16, after V lost 6 bases and J lost 3 bases. The CDR3 length is 18 residues. CDR3 DNA sequence: TGTGCCAGCAGCGCCCCCGAGGGGACAGGGAGCTGGACAGATACGCAGTATTTT. It yields the protein CASSAPEGTGSWTDTQYF.

This clonotype has a handful of counts. The rearrangement links TRBV7-9 to TRBJ2-5; the match to TRBD2 covers 11 bases. The CDR3 is 16 amino acids. Germline assignment: CDR1 SEHNR and CDR2 FQNEAQ (reference sequence). Trimming cost V 4 bases and J 3 bases; bases outside gene matches: 7. The CDR3, as DNA: TGTGCCAGCAGCTACCCGGGACTAGCGGAAAAAGAGACCCAGTACTTC. It encodes CASSYPGLAEKETQYF. Based on the CDR3 plus reference TRBV7-9 and TRBJ2-5, the full variable domain is DTGVSQNPRHKITKRGQNVTFRCDPISEHNRLYWYRQTLGQGPEFLTYFQNEAQLEKSRLLSDRFSAERPKGSFSTLEIQRTEQGDSAMYLCASSYPGLAEKETQYFGPGTRLLVL.

As DNA, the CDR3 is TGTGCCACCAGCATCCTCAGTGGCGGAAAGACCCAGTACTTC. Translated, it gives CATSILSGGKTQYF. V usage is TRBV15 and J usage is TRBJ2-5; D call uncertain. This CDR3 is 14 amino acids long. The V end lost 4 bases, the J end lost 6 bases, and 15 bases lay between the germline ends. CDR1 and CDR2 (germline): LNHNV, YYDKDF (reference sequence).

Worth noting for this clonotype: A much larger clone differs from this one at a single base, so this may be a read error. J is TRBJ2-7 and V is TRBV29-1; maybe TRBD1 (5 bases). The V gene lost 8 bases and the J gene lost 0 bases, with 20 bases spanning the gap. Germline values: CDR1 SQVTM, CDR2 ANQGSEA. This CDR3 is built from 15 residues. CDR3 DNA: TGCAGCCTTGCCGCGTCCCCTGACAGCTCCTACGAGCAGTACTTC. Encoded protein: CSLAASPDSSYEQYF.

Comments on this clonotype: A much larger clone differs by one base, so this may be a read error. The chain joins TRBV20-1 to TRBJ2-3; TRBD2 is a possible D gene (5 bases). The CDR3 length is 12 residues. Germline CDR1 reads DFQATT; CDR2 reads SNEGSKA (reference sequence). Deletions cut 5 bases from V and 6 bases from J, with 12 bases between. CDR3 residues: CSASGEPDTQYF. The CDR3 DNA follows: TGCAGTGCTTCCGGGGAACCTGATACGCAGTATTTT.

The sample holds many counts of this clonotype. This sequence joins TRBV6-2 or TRBV6-3 and TRBJ2-7; 7 nucleotides agree with TRBD2. Germline assignment: CDR1 MNHEY and CDR2 SVGEGT. Germline trimming cut 5 bases from V and 0 bases from J; bases unmatched to any gene: 1. This CDR3 has 13 amino acids. CDR3 region: CASSRTSSYEQYF. The CDR3 DNA reads as TGTGCCAGCAGTCGGACTAGCTCCTACGAGCAGTACTTC.

This clonotype showed up many times. This chain connects TRBV5-1 to TRBJ2-1; D possibly matches TRBD1 or TRBD2 (5 bases each). The CDR3 totals 14 residues. Trimming took 2 bases from V and 5 from J, leaving 11 bases between them. Germline loops: CDR1 SGHRS, CDR2 YFSETQ. CDR3 nucleotide sequence: TGCGCCAGCAGCTTTAGGGACGGTAACAATGAGCAGTTCTTC. Translation gives CASSFRDGNNEQFF.

This clonotype was seen repeatedly, ten times or more. The V and J genes are TRBV20-1 and TRBJ1-6; 7 positions agree with TRBD1. V lost 6 bases, J lost 7 bases, and 6 bases stayed unmatched. This CDR3 has 13 residues. CDR1 DFQATT and CDR2 SNEGSKA come from the germline V gene (reference sequence). The chain's CDR3 is CSARTGPNSPLHF. CDR3 nucleotides: TGCAGTGCACGGACAGGTCCCAATTCACCCCTCCACTTT.

At least ten counts were recorded for this clonotype. The chain links TRBV4-3 to TRBJ2-7; D possibly corresponds to TRBD2 (7 bases). Germline CDR1 is LGHNA and CDR2 is YSLEER. This CDR3 contains 17 residues. Deletions cut 4 bases from V and 5 bases from J, with 24 bases between. In DNA, the CDR3 is TGCGCCAGCAGCCGGGATGCGGGGGCTTGGGTTGTTAACGAGCAGTACTTC. Translating it yields CASSRDAGAWVVNEQYF.